This T cell receptor beta chain came from a study of brain T cells in children with intractable seizures. Time point meaning: blood from clinic visit 5 months post-surgery; TSC patient then seizure free. The sequenced cases were selected for having the highest brain T cell transcript signatures. Pre-surgery treatment included at least one anti-epileptic drug. V lost 3 bases to trimming and J lost 2 bases; unmatched junction nucleotides: 13. The CDR3 is made up of 17 amino acids. CDR1 and CDR2 from the germline V gene are MGHRA and YSYEKL. General study findings and limits: Absence of clones before surgery may stem from lower sequencing depth. Patients' HCMV serostatus was unknown; virus specificity rests on CDR3 similarity alone.

The method was immunoSEQ multiplex PCR; TCRdb's version includes in-frame clones alone and lacks a portion of them. The table has about 320,000 clones, more than 85% seen once. Worth noting for this clone: The antigen is unknown.

The sequence derives from a boy under two years old with tuberous sclerosis and intractable seizures. The sequencing here drew on peripheral blood, taken less than 6 months after surgery. The V gene is TRBV4-1, the J gene TRBJ2-7; 7 bases line up with TRBD1. The CDR3: CASSHPPAATGTYEQYF. The CDR3 bases are TGCGCCAGCAGCCATCCTCCAGCCGCGACAGGGACCTACGAGCAGTACTTC.